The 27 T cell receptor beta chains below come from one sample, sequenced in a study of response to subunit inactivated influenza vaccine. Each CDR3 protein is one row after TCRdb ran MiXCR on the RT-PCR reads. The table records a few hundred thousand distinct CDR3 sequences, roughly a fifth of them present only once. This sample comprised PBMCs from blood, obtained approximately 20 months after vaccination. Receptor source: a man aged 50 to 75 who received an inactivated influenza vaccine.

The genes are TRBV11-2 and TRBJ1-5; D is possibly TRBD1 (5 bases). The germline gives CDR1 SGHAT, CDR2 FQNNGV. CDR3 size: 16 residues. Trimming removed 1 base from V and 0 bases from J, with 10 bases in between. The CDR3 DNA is TGTGCCAGCAGCTTAGGTCCCGACAGTAGCAATCAGCCCCAGCATTTT. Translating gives CASSLGPDSSNQPQHF.

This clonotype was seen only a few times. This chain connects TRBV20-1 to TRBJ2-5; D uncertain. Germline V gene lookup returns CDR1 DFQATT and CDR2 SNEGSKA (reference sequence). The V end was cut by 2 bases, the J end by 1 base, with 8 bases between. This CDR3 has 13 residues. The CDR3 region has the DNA TGCAGTGCTAGATCTGACGTCCAAGAGACCCAGTACTTC. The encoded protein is CSARSDVQETQYF.

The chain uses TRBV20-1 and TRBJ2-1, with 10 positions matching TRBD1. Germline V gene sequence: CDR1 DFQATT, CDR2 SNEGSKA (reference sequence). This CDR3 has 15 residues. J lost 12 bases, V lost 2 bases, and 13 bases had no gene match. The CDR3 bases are TGCAGTGCTAGACGCGGGACAGGGGTTAGTGGGTTGCAGTTCTTC. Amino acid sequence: CSARRGTGVSGLQFF.

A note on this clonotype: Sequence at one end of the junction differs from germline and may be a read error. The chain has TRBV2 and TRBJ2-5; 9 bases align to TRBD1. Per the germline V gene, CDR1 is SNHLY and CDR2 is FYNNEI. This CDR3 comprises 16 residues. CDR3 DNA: TGTGCCAGCAGGGACTTTGGACAGGGGTATCAAGAGCCCCAGTACTTC. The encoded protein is CASRDFGQGYQEPQYF. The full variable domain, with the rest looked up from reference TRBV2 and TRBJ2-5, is EPEVTQTPSHQVTQMGQEVILRCVPISNHLYFYWYRQILGQKVEFLVSFYNNEISEKSEIFDDQFSVERPDGSNFTLKIRSTKLEDSAMYFCASRDFGQGYQEPQYFGPGTRLLVL.

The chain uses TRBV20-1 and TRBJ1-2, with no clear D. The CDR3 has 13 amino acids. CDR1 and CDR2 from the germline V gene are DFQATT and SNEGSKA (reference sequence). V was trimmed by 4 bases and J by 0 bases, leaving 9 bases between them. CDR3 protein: CSANEVSNYGYTF. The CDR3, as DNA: TGCAGTGCTAACGAGGTCTCTAACTATGGCTACACCTTC.

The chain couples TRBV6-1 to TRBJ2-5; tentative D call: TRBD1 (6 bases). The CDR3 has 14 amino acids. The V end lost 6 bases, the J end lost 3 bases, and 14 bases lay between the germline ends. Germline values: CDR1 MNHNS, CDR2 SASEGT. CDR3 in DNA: TGTGCCAGCAGGCCGACAGGACTCAAAGAGACCCAGTACTTC. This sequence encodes CASRPTGLKETQYF.

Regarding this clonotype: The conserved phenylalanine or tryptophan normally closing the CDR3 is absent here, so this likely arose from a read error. The CDR3: CASSHGTGKENTIYL. Here the CDR3 DNA reads TGTGCCAGCAGCCACGGGACAGGGAAAGAAAACACCATATATTTG. V is TRBV11-3 and J is TRBJ1-3; 9 bases map to TRBD1. The junction had 8 bases not matched to a gene; V was cut back by 5 bases and J by 6 bases. Germline values: CDR1 SGHNT, CDR2 YENEEA. The CDR3 has 15 amino acids.

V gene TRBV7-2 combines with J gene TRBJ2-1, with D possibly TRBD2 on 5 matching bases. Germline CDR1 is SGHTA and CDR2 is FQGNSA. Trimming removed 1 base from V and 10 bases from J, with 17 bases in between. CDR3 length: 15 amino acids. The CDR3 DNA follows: TGTGCCAGCAGCTTAGGGTATGGAGGTGTGGGCGAGCAGTTCTTC. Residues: CASSLGYGGVGEQFF.

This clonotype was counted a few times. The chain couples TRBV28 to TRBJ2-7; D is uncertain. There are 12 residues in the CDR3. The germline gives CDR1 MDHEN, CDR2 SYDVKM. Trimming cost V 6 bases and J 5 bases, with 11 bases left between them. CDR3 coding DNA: TGTGCCAGCAGGCAAGAACGGGACGAGCAGTACTTC. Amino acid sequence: CASRQERDEQYF.

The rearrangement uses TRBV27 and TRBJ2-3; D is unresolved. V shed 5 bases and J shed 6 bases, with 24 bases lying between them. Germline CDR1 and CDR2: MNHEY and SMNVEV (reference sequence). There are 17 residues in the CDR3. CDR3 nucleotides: TGTGCCAGCAGTAGCACTGTTTGGCCGGGCCGTCTCGATACGCAGTATTTT. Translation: CASSSTVWPGRLDTQYF.

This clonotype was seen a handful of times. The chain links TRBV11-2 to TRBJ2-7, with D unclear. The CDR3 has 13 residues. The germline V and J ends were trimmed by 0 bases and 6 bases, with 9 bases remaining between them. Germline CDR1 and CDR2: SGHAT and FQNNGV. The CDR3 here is CASSLDTELEQYF. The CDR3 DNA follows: TGTGCCAGCAGCTTAGATACTGAGCTCGAGCAGTACTTC.

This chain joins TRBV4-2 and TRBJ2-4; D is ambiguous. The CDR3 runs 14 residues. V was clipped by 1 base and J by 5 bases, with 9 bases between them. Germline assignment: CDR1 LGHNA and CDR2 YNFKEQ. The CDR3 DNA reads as TGTGCCAGCAGCCAAGGGCTACCCGAAAACATTCAGTACTTC. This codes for CASSQGLPENIQYF.

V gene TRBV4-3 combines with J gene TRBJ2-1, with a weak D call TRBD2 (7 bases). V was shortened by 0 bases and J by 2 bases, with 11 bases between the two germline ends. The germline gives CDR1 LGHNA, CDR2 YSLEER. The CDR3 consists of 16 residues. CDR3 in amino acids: CASSQDGGGPYNEQFF. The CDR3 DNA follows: TGCGCCAGCAGCCAAGATGGCGGGGGCCCCTACAATGAGCAGTTCTTC.

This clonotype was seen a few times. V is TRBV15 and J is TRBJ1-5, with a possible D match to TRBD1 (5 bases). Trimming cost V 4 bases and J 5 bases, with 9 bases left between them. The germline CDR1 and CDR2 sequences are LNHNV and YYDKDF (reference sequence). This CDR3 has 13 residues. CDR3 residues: CATSTQQDQPQHF. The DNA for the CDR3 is TGTGCCACCAGCACCCAACAGGATCAGCCCCAGCATTTT.

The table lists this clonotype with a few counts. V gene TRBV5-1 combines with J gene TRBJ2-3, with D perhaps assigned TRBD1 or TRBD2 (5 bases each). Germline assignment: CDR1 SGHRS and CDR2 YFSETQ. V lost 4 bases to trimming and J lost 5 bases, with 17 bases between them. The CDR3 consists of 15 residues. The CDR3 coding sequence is TGCGCCAGCAGCCAGGGACCCCGGGTGGGAGATACGCAGTATTTT. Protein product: CASSQGPRVGDTQYF.

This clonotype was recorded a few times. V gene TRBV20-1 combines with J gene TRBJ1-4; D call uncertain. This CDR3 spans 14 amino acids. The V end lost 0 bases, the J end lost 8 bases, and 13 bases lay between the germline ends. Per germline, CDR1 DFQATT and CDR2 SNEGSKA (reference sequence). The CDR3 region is CSARDPGRVEKLFF. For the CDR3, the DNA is TGCAGTGCTAGAGACCCTGGGAGGGTCGAAAAACTGTTTTTT.

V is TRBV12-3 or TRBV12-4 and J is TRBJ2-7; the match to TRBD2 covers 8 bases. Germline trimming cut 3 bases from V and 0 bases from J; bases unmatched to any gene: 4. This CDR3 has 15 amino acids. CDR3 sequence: CASSFGGGSSYEQYF. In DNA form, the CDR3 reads TGTGCCAGCAGTTTTGGCGGGGGGAGCTCCTACGAGCAGTACTTC.

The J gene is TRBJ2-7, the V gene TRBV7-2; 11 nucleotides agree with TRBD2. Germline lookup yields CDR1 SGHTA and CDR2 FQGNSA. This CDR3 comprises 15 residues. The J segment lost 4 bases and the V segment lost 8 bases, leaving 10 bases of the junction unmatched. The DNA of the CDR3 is TGTGCCAGCCAATTGACTAGCGGGATAAATTACGAGCAGTACTTC. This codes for CASQLTSGINYEQYF.

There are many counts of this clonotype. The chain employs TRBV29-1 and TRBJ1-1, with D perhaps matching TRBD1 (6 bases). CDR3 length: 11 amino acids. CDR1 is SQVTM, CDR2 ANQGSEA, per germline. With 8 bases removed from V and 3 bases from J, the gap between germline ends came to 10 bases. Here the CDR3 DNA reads TGCAGCCTACGGACAGACACTGAAGCTTTCTTT. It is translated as CSLRTDTEAFF.

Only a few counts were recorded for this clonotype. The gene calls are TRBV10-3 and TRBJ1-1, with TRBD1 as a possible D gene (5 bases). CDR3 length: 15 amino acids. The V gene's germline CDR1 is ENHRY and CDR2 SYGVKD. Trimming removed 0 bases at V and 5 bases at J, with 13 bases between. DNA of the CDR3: TGTGCCATCAGTGAGTCTTTCGGGGGGTATACTGAAGCTTTCTTT. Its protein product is CAISESFGGYTEAFF.

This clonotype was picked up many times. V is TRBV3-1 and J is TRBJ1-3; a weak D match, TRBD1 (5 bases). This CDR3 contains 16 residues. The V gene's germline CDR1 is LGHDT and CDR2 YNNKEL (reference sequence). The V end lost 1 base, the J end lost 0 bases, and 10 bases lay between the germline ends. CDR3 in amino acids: CASSQGQGLSGNTIYF. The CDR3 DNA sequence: TGTGCCAGCAGCCAAGGTCAGGGTCTCTCTGGAAACACCATATATTTT. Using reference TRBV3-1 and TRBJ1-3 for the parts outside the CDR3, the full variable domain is DTAVSQTPKYLVTQMGNDKSIKCEQNLGHDTMYWYKQDSKKFLKIMFSYNNKELIINETVPNRFSPKSPDKAHLNLHINSLELGDSAVYFCASSQGQGLSGNTIYFGEGSWLTVV.

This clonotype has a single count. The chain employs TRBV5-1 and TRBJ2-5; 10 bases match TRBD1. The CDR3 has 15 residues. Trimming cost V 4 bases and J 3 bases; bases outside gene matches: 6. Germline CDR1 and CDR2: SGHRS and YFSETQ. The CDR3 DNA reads TGCGCCAGCAGCCGGGACAGGGGATATGAAGAGACCCAGTACTTC. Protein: CASSRDRGYEETQYF. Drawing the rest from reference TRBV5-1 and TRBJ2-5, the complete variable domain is KAGVTQTPRYLIKTRGQQVTLSCSPISGHRSVSWYQQTPGQGLQFLFEYFSETQRNKGNFPGRFSGRQFSNSRSEMNVSTLELGDSALYLCASSRDRGYEETQYFGPGTRLLVL.

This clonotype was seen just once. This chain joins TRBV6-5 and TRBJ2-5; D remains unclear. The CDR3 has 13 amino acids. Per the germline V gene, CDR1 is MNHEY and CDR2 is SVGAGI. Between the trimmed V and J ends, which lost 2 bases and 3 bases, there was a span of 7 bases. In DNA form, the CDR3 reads TGTGCCAGCAGTTACCATACGAAAGAGACCCAGTACTTC. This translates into CASSYHTKETQYF.

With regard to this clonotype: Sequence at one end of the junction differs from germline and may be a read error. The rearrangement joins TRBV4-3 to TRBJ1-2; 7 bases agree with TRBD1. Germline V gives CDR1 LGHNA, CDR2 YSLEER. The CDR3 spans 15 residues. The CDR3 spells CASSQETGNLYDYTF. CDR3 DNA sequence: TGCGCCAGCAGCCAGGAGACAGGGAACCTCTATGACTACACCTTC.

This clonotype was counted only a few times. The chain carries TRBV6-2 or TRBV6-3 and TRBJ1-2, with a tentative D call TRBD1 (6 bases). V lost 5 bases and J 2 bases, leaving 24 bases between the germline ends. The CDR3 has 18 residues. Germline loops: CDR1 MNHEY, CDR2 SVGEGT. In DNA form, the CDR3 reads TGTGCCAGCAGTAGGGGGGACGGCCCACGATCGCCGAACTATGGCTACACCTTC. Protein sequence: CASSRGDGPRSPNYGYTF.

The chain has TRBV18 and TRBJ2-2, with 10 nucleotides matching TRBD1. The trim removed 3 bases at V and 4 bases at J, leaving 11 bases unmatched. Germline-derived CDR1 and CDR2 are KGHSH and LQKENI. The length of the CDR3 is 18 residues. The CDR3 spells CASSPQTGTGVLTGELFF. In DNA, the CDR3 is TGTGCCAGCTCACCTCAGACCGGGACAGGGGTACTCACCGGGGAGCTGTTTTTT.

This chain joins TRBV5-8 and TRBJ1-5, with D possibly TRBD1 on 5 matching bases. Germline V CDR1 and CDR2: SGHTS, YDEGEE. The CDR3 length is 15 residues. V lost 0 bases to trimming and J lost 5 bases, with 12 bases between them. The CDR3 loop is CASSLGRAIDQPQHF. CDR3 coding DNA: TGTGCCAGCAGCTTGGGCAGGGCGATAGATCAGCCCCAGCATTTT. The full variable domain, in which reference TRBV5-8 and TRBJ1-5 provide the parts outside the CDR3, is EAGVTQSPTHLIKTRGQQATLRCSPISGHTSVYWYQQALGLGLQFLLWYDEGEERNRGNFPPRFSGRQFPNYSSELNVNALELEDSALYLCASSLGRAIDQPQHFGDGTRLSIL.